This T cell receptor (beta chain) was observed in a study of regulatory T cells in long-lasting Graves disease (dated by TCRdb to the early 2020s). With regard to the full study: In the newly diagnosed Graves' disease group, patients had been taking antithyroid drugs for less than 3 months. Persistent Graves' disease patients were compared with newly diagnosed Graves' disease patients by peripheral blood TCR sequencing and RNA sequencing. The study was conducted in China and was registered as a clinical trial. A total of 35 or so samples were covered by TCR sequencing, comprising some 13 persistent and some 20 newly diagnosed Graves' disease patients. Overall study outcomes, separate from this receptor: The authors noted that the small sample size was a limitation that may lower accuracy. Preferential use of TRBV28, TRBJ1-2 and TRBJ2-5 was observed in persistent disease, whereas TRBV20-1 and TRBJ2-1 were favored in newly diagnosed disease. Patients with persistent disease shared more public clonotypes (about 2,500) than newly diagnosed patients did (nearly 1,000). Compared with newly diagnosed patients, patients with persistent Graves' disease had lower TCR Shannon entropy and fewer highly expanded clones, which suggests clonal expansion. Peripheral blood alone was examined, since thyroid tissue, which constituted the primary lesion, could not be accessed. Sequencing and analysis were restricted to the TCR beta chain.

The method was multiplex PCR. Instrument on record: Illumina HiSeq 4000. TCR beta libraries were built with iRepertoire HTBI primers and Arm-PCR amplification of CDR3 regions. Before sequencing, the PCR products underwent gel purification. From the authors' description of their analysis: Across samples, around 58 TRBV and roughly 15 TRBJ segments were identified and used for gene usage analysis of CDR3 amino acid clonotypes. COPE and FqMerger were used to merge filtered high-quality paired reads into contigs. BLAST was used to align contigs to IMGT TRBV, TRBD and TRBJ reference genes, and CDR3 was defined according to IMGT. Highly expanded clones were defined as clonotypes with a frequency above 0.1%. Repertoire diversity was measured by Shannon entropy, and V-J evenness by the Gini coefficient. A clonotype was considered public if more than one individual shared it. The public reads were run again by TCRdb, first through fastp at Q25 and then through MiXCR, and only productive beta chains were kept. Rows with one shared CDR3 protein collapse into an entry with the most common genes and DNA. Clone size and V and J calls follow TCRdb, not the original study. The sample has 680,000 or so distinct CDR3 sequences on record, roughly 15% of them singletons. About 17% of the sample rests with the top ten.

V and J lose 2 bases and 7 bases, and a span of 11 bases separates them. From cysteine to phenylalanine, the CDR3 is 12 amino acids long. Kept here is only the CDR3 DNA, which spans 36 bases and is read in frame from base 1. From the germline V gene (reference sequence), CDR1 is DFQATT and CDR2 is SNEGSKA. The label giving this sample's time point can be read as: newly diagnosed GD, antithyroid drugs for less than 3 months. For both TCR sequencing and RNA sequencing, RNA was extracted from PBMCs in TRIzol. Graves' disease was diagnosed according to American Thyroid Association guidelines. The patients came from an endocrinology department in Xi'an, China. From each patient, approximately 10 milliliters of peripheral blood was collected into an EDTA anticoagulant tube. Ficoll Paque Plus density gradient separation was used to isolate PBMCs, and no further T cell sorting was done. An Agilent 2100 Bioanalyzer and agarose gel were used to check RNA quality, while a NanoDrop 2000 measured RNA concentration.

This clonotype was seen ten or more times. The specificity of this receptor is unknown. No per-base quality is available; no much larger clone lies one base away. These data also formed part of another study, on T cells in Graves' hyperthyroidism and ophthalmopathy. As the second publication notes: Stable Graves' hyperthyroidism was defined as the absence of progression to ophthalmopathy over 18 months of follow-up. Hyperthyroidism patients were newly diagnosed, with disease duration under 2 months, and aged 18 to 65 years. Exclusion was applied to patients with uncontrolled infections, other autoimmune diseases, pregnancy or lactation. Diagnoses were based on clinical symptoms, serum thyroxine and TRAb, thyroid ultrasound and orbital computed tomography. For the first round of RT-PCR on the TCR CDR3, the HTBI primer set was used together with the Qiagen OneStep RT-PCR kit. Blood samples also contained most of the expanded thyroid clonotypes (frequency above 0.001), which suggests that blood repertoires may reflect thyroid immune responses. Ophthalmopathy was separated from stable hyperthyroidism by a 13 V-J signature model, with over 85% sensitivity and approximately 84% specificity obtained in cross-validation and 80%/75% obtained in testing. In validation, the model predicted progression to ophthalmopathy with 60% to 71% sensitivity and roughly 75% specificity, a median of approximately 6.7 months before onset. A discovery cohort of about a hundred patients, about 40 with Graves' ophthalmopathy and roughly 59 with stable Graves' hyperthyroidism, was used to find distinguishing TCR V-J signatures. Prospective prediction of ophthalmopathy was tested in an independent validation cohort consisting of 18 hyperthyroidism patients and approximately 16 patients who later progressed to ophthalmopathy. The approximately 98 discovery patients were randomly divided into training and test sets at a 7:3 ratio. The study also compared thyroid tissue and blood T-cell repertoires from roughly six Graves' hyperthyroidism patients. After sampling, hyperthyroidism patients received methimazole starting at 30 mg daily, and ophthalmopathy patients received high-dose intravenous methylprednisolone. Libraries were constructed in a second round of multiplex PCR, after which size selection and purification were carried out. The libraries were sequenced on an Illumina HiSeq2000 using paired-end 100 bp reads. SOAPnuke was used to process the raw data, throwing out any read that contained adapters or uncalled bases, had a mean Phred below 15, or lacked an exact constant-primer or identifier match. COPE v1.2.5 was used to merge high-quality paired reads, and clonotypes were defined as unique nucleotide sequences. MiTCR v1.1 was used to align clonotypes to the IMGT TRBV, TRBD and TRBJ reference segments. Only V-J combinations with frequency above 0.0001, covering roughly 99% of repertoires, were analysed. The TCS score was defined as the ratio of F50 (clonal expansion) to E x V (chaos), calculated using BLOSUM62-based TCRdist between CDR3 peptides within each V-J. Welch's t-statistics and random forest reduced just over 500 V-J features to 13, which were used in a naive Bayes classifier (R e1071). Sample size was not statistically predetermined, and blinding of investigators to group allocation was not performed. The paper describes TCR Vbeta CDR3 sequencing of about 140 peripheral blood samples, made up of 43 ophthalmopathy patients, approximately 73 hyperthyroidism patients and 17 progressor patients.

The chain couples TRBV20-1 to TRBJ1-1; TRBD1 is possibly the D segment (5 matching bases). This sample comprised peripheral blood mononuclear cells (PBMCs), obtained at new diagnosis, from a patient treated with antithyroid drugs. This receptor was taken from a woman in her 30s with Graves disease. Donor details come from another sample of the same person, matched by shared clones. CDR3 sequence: CSARSLDSEAFF. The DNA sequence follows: TGCAGTGCTAGATCCCTAGACAGTGAAGCTTTCTTT.